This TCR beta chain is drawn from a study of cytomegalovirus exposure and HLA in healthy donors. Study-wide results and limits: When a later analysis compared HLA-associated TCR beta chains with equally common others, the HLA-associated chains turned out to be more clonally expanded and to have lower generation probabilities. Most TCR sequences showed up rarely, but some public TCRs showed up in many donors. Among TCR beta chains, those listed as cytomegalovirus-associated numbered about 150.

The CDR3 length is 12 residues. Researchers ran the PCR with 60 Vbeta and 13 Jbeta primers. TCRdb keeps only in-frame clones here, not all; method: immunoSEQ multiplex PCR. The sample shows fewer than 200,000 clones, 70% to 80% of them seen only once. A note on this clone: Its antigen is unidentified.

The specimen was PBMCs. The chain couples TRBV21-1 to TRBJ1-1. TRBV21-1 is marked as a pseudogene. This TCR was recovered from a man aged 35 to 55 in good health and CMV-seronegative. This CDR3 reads CASRGRNTEAFF. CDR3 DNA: TGTGCCAGCAGGGGGAGGAACACTGAAGCTTTCTTT.